Shown below are 4 T cell receptor beta chains from a single sample sequenced in a study of blood T cell repertoires in COVID-19. Clones were read by immunoSEQ multiplex PCR, and TCRdb kept only the in-frame ones, dropping some. The sample includes 300,000 to 450,000 clones, over 75% of them seen just once. The sequenced material came from peripheral blood. Source of these receptors: a woman in her 30s with COVID-19, enrolled during active disease.

V is TRBV28 and J is TRBJ2-1; D is perhaps TRBD1 (6 bases). V was pared by 6 bases and J by 7 bases, with 19 bases between. This CDR3 comprises 15 residues. Germline V gene sequence: CDR1 MDHEN, CDR2 SYDVKM. The CDR3 sequence is CASRGAQWGRNEQFF. The CDR3 DNA reads as TGTGCCAGCAGGGGGGCCCAGTGGGGTCGTAATGAGCAGTTCTTC. The full variable domain, its missing parts supplied by reference TRBV28 and TRBJ2-1, is DVKVTQSSRYLVKRTGEKVFLECVQDMDHENMFWYRQDPGLGLRLIYFSYDVKMKEKGDIPEGYSVSREKKERFSLILESASTNQTSMYLCASRGAQWGRNEQFFGPGTRLTVL.

The J gene is TRBJ2-1, the V gene TRBV12-3 or TRBV12-4, with a possible D match to TRBD1 (5 bases). The CDR3 is 11 residues long. Trimming left V 6 bases short and J 9 bases short, with 9 bases between. The CDR3 DNA sequence: TGTGCCAGCAGAAAGGGGTTTGAGCAGTTCTTC. Translating gives CASRKGFEQFF.

V is TRBV9 and J is TRBJ2-1; 9 nucleotides line up with TRBD2. V lost 0 bases and J lost 13; bases outside the gene matches: 8. In germline, CDR1 is SGDLS, CDR2 YYNGEE. The CDR3 is 14 residues long. The CDR3 reads CASSVAGLATRQFF. CDR3 DNA sequence: TGTGCCAGCAGCGTAGCGGGACTAGCTACAAGACAGTTCTTC.

The chain employs TRBV2 and TRBJ1-2, with D possibly being TRBD1 (5 bases). Germline CDR1 SNHLY, CDR2 FYNNEI. This CDR3 comprises 15 residues. Trimming took off 3 bases at V and 0 bases at J, with 11 bases between the two ends. DNA for the CDR3: TGTGCCAGCAGTGACTGGGGGGGGACTAACTATGGCTACACCTTC. This gives the protein CASSDWGGTNYGYTF.